The clone carrying this T cell receptor (beta chain) was seen a handful of times. Other DNA sequences in the same sample also yield this CDR3. This entry belongs to a study of sequential checkpoint blockade in melanoma. Study details: Maintenance nivolumab came after either treatment sequence.

This CDR3 spans 15 amino acids. Germline-derived CDR1 and CDR2 are MGHRA and YSYEKL. Trimming shortened V by 2 bases and J by 8 bases, and 13 bases separated the two germline ends. The treatment denotes: randomized to nivolumab then ipilimumab (arm A) or the reverse (arm B). DNA-damaging chemotherapy had not been given to any patient beforehand. From thawed PBMCs, live CD3+CD8+ cells negative for CD19 and CD56 were sorted. Only in-frame clones appear in the TCRdb table, and some are missing; sequencing was by immunoSEQ multiplex PCR. The table shows about 18,000 clones, with about three fifths occurring only once.

Sequenced here: CD8+ T cells sorted from blood (inferred from file names), sampled from a patient given nivolumab and ipilimumab in sequence. The source of this sequence is a human donor with melanoma. This chain joins TRBV4-1 and TRBJ1-6; D is uncertain. CDR3 DNA: TGCGCCAGCAGCCAACGAAAAGGCGAGGATTCACCCCTCCACTTT. It translates to CASSQRKGEDSPLHF.